The subject of this entry is one T cell receptor beta chain. The target of this receptor is not known. No base-level quality is on record; no much larger clone is a single base apart. Using the deep immunoSEQ assay, multiplex PCR amplified TCR CDR3 regions from genomic DNA. Extracted genomic DNA from each cell subset was spread evenly across all wells of several immunoSEQ 96-well plates, with each plate serving as a replicate. For sorted subsets, each replicate PCR was loaded with roughly 190 ng genomic DNA, equivalent to about 30,000 T cell genomes. The purified libraries were quantified using a Qubit 3.0 fluorometer, sized with a Bioanalyzer 2100, and then quantified again using the KAPA Library Quantification kit. A separate single-read 150-cycle Illumina NextSeq 550 flow cell was used to sequence each immunoSEQ 96-well plate. Per the authors' processing: Because the immunoSEQ output included only junctional sequences and no quality scores, the filtering could not be the same as the filtering used for full-length reads. To assign V/J genes and CDR3, sequences were annotated against IMGT germline references using PyIR, a Python wrapper for IgBLAST v1.9. Any read was removed if the V/J assignment was weak (E-value above 1e-6), the CDR3 was missing, or the read contained stop codons, out-of-frame junctions, or ambiguous translated residues. V3J clonotypes were defined as sequences sharing the same inferred V gene, J gene, and CDR3 amino acid sequence. Percentage overlap between repertoires was computed as shared unique clonotypes divided by the size of the smaller repertoire. Three approaches were used to assess repertoire richness: RTK rarefaction, the Chao1 estimator, and Recon v2.1 estimates of unobserved clonotypes. For all TCRbeta clonotypes obtained by the gDNA method from a few donors, generation probabilities were computed with OLGA. TCRdb holds this immuneACCESS table with in-frame rearrangements only. Some clones are missing; in checked studies, unresolved V genes explain under half, and the rest has no known cause. V and J calls and clone size are as listed in that table; D and trimming were resolved from the DNA. A total of a few million clones appear in this sample, just over 90% of them only once. The ten top clones hold roughly 0.13% of the sample.

These data originate in a study of shared clonotypes between healthy human individuals (dated by TCRdb to about 2020). As for the study more broadly: The cohort comprised a couple of women and a few men aged 18 to 49 years. Between about 0.9 and 8.9 billion PBMCs per donor were obtained by leukapheresis. For each donor, CD4 naive and CD4 memory were each given three plates, CD8 naive was given two plates, and CD8 memory was given one plate. Libraries were prepared and TCR repertoires were sequenced by different laboratories using diverse techniques, in order to increase sequencing depth and limit assay-specific biases. To estimate repertoire size and how much clonotype sharing occurs between individuals, the study deeply sequenced the blood TCR repertoires of about five healthy adults. Findings and caveats that apply to the study as a whole: Compared with non-shared clonotypes, clonotypes shared by all four sorted-subset donors had higher generation probabilities. Based on pairwise subsampling, the degree of clonotype sharing among donors was expected to be affected by sequencing depth. Sampling was limited to blood, and TCR repertoires in tissue likely differ from TCR repertoires in blood. About 5% of naive CD4, roughly 3.5% of naive CD8, about 2.5% of memory CD4, and roughly 0.4% of memory CD8 clonotypes were shared across several donors. The genetic and exposure-history diversity represented was limited by the small number of donors. Even with the large sequencing depth, rarefaction of the sorted-subset datasets indicated that sequencing was incomplete. Larger estimated clonotype richness was generally found for naive subsets than for memory subsets.

V and J are trimmed by 4 bases and 2 bases, and the gene matches miss 10 bases of the junction. CDR1 SGHRS and CDR2 YFSETQ are derived from the germline V gene. The CDR3 runs 16 residues from the cysteine to the phenylalanine. Only the CDR3 DNA is retained, 48 bases long and in frame from the first base. Donors were healthy HIV-negative adults with no recently reported acute infections or vaccinations. Every donor was a Caucasian adult residing in Nashville, Tennessee, USA. CD4+ T cells were enriched by magnetic negative selection, after which naive cells were positively selected on CD45RA and the negative fraction was taken as the memory subset. Blood was collected by leukapheresis, and PBMCs were isolated by Ficoll-Histopaque density gradient centrifugation and then cryopreserved in liquid nitrogen vapor phase. Analytical flow cytometry was used to check the purity and quantity of each magnetically sorted T cell population. Each sorted fraction had its genomic DNA isolated and then quantified by UV absorbance on a Nanodrop 2000c.

Specimen: naive CD4+ T cells sorted from blood. What the cell subset or site label conveys for this sample: CD45RA+ positively selected. Here the chain combines TRBV5-1 and TRBJ2-7; TRBD1 aligns with 9 central bases. The origin of this receptor is a man aged 18 to 30 in good health. The CDR3 is CASSLGGQGIAYEQYF. DNA sequence: TGCGCCAGCAGCCTTGGCGGACAGGGGATAGCCTACGAGCAGTACTTC.